This T cell receptor beta chain was documented in a study of shared clonotypes between healthy human individuals. The method was immunoSEQ multiplex PCR; TCRdb's version includes in-frame clones alone and lacks a portion of them. The sample includes around 1,900,000 clones, approximately 92% of them seen just once. Between the trimmed V and J ends, which lost 7 bases and 2 bases, there was a span of 12 bases. Germline V gives CDR1 WSHSY, CDR2 SAAADI. The CDR3 extends over 13 amino acids. Terminally differentiated effector memory CD45RA+ cells were excluded by CCR7 positive selection of CD45RO-negative cells. Adult donors, all healthy and HIV-negative, had no recent acute infections or vaccinations.

The V and J genes are TRBV10-2 and TRBJ2-7, with D tentatively TRBD1 (5 bases). The source of this sequence is a man aged 18-30 years in good health. Some clones in this sample may be carry-over from other donors' samples. The sample comprised naive CD8+ T cells from PBMCs. The CDR3 spells CASKQGRTYEQYF. CDR3 sequence (DNA): TGCGCCAGCAAGCAGGGAAGGACCTACGAGCAGTACTTC.